A selection of T cell receptor beta chains follows, all from one sample in a study of T-cell reconstitution after alpha-beta-depleted transplantation in children. MiXCR, applied by TCRdb to the PCR reads, yields one record per CDR3 protein. The sample yields 330,000 or so distinct CDR3 sequences, roughly 7.8% seen once. Sequences were derived from peripheral blood, sampled 360 days after TCRalphabeta/CD19-depleted stem cell transplant. These receptors all come from a female patient aged 2-9 years who had a stem cell transplant for Fanconi anemia, so the T cells may come from the graft donor. The CDR3 runs from the conserved cysteine through the conserved F or W. The D gene is left open where the match is weak. Some rows mark clone size as missing; the rest say once, few, many or name a class of expanded clone.

>many|NA|TRBJ2-2|TRBV20-1
TGCAGTGCTAGTCTAGGAACCATCACCGGGGAGCTGTTTTTT
CSASLGTITGELFF
>NA|TRBD2|TRBJ2-3|TRBV7-3
TGTGCCAGCAGCCAAGGGACTAGCGGGACAGATACGCAGTATTTT
CASSQGTSGTDTQYF
>many|NA|TRBJ1-2|TRBV7-9
TGTGCCAGCAGCCTTGCCCCTCAACTATATGGCTACACCTTC
CASSLAPQLYGYTF
>NA|NA|TRBJ1-1|TRBV5-1
TGCGCCAGCAGCCCGGACCTACAAGGTGACACTGAAGCTTTCTTT
CASSPDLQGDTEAFF
>many|TRBD1|TRBJ2-2|TRBV5-1
TGCGCCAGCAGCCCCCGGGACAGGGAAGACACCGGGGAGCTGTTTTTT
CASSPRDREDTGELFF
>many|TRBD1|TRBJ2-2|TRBV10-3
TGTGCCATCAGTCCTTGGACAGGGGAGGACACCGGGGAGCTGTTTTTT
CAISPWTGEDTGELFF
>few|NA|TRBJ2-7|TRBV9
TGTGCCCTACTAGCTCGGGGGGAGCAGTACTTC
CALLARGEQYF
>many|NA|TRBJ1-2|TRBV14
TGTGCCAGCAGCCAAAGGAGACTACCCCTTGGCTACACCTTC
CASSQRRLPLGYTF
>NA|NA|TRBJ2-5|TRBV20-1
TGCAGTGCTCGCCCATGGAGTCGTGAGACCCAGTACTTC
CSARPWSRETQYF
>NA|TRBD1|TRBJ1-2|TRBV20-1
TGCAGTGCTACCTCCCTGGGGGACAGCGATAACTATGGCTACACCTTC
CSATSLGDSDNYGYTF
>many|TRBD2|TRBJ2-3|TRBV29-1
TGCAGCGTTGTAACGGGGGGTTGGGCAGATACGCAGTATTTT
CSVVTGGWADTQYF
>NA|NA|TRBJ2-5|TRBV5-6
TGTGCCAGCAGCTTTAGAGGGGCTAAGTACCAAGAGACCCAGTACTTC
CASSFRGAKYQETQYF
>NA|NA|TRBJ2-5|TRBV12-3/TRBV12-4
TGTGCCAGCAGTTTAATGACTTCACAAGAGACCCAGTACTTC
CASSLMTSQETQYF
>many|NA|TRBJ2-7|TRBV28
TGTGCCAGCAGTACCTTTATCCGGGTTCCCTACGAGCAGTACTTC
CASSTFIRVPYEQYF
>few|NA|TRBJ1-4|TRBV9
TGTGCCAGCAGCGTTTCATTGCATGAAAAACTGTTTTTT
CASSVSLHEKLFF
>many|NA|TRBJ2-7|TRBV5-1
TGCGCCAGCAGCTTTTTGGGGGGCAGCTCCTACGAGCAGTACTTC
CASSFLGGSSYEQYF
>NA|NA|TRBJ1-4|TRBV11-2
TGTGCCAGCAGCTTAGCGACAAGGGCGACGGAAAAACTGTTTTTT
CASSLATRATEKLFF
>many|NA|TRBJ1-4|TRBV20-1
TGCAGTGCGAGACAGGCCGGAGGTGAAAAACTGTTTTTT
CSARQAGGEKLFF
>many|TRBD2|TRBJ2-1|TRBV29-1
TGCAGCGTTGATGAGCGGGGCTCCTACAATGAGCAGTTCTTC
CSVDERGSYNEQFF
>few|NA|TRBJ1-2|TRBV10-3
TGTGCCATCAGTGAGTCGGCGGGACAAATAGATGGCTACACCTTC
CAISESAGQIDGYTF
>many|NA|TRBJ1-6|TRBV5-1
TGCGCCAGCAGCTTGGGGAGCTCCTATAATTCACCCCTCCACTTT
CASSLGSSYNSPLHF
>many|NA|TRBJ2-3|TRBV7-6
TGTGCCAGCAGCTGGTCCCAGGCTCCTAGCACAGATACGCAGTATTTT
CASSWSQAPSTDTQYF
>NA|NA|TRBJ1-1|TRBV30
TGTGCCTGGAGTGCTGACCTCTCGCCCCCGGGGTTCTTT
CAWSADLSPPGFF
>NA|TRBD1|TRBJ2-2|TRBV7-8
TGTGCCAGCAGCCCAGACGGACAGGGGTCCGGGGAGCTGTTTTTT
CASSPDGQGSGELFF
>NA|NA|TRBJ1-5|TRBV5-1
TGCGCCAGCAGCTTGGGGGTCGGGGGGGACAATCAGCCCCAGCATTTT
CASSLGVGGDNQPQHF
>many|NA|TRBJ1-2|TRBV6-2/TRBV6-3
TGTGCCAGCAGTTGGGAAGGATATGGCTACACCTTC
CASSWEGYGYTF
>many|NA|TRBJ2-5|TRBV7-8
TGTGCCAGCAGCTTACGTGTTGAGACCCAGTACTTC
CASSLRVETQYF
>few|NA|TRBJ2-1|TRBV30
TGTGCCTGGAGTGTACAGGGTGCCAATGAGCAGTTCTTC
CAWSVQGANEQFF
>many|NA|TRBJ2-5|TRBV11-2
TGTGCCAGCAGCTTAGGCAGGGTTTTGGAGACCCAGTACTTC
CASSLGRVLETQYF
>few|TRBD2|TRBJ2-1|TRBV5-1
TGCGCCAGCAGCCCGTCGACTAGCTTTTTGAATGAGCAGTTCTTC
CASSPSTSFLNEQFF
>NA|NA|TRBJ1-6|TRBV4-3
TGCGCCAGCAGCCAGCAAGGGGGGCGAAGCTCACCCCTCCACTTT
CASSQQGGRSSPLHF
>few|TRBD1|TRBJ2-5|TRBV20-1
TGCAGTGCCAGGGACAGGGGCCTAGAGACCCAGTACTTC
CSARDRGLETQYF
>many|TRBD2|TRBJ2-1|TRBV20-1
TGCAGTGCTAGAGCGGTACGGGGGGTGGCATACAATGAGCAGTTCTTC
CSARAVRGVAYNEQFF
>few|NA|TRBJ2-6|TRBV9
TGTGCCAGCAGCGTAGAAGTGGCTGGGGCCAACGTCCTGACTTTC
CASSVEVAGANVLTF
>many|NA|TRBJ2-7|TRBV29-1
TGCAGCGTTGAAGACGGAGGGCACTCCTACGAGCAGTACTTC
CSVEDGGHSYEQYF
>many|NA|TRBJ2-6|TRBV2
TGTGCCAGCAGTGAATGGGCATCCGGGGCCAACGTCCTGACTTTC
CASSEWASGANVLTF
>many|TRBD1|TRBJ1-5|TRBV28
TGTGCCAGTAACGGACAGGGAAGTCAGCCCCAGCATTTT
CASNGQGSQPQHF
>many|NA|TRBJ1-1|TRBV5-1
TGCGCCAGCAGCTTGGACGGAACCATGAACACTGAAGCTTTCTTT
CASSLDGTMNTEAFF
>few|NA|TRBJ2-5|TRBV3-1
TGTGCCAGCAGCCAAGATGGCGCGCAGACCCAGTACTTC
CASSQDGAQTQYF
>many|NA|TRBJ1-4|TRBV7-8
TGTGCCAGCAGCTTAGCACGGAGCGAAAAACTGTTTTTT
CASSLARSEKLFF
>many|TRBD2|TRBJ2-2|TRBV13
TGTGCCAGCAGCTTGGGACTAGCGGGGGACACCGGGGAGCTGTTTTTT
CASSLGLAGDTGELFF
>many|TRBD2|TRBJ2-7|TRBV15
TGTGCCACCAGCAGACACCGGGACTACCGGTACGAGCAGTACTTC
CATSRHRDYRYEQYF
>many|NA|TRBJ2-3|TRBV12-3/TRBV12-4
TGTGCCAGCAGTTCTACAGGGACAGATACGCAGTATTTT
CASSSTGTDTQYF
>many|NA|TRBJ2-2|TRBV9
TGTGCCAGCAGCGGACCGGGACGCTCGAACACCGGGGAGCTGTTTTTT
CASSGPGRSNTGELFF
>many|NA|TRBJ1-1|TRBV7-9
TGTGCCAGCAGCTCCTCGACTCATATGAACACTGAAGCTTTCTTT
CASSSSTHMNTEAFF
>NA|NA|TRBJ1-2|TRBV3-1
TGTGCCAGCAGCCAATCGACGGCCACTACTCACTATGGCTACACCTTC
CASSQSTATTHYGYTF
>NA|TRBD1|TRBJ2-3|TRBV10-3
TGTGCCATCAGTGCCCCCGGACAGGGCAGAGATACGCAGTATTTT
CAISAPGQGRDTQYF
>few|TRBD1|TRBJ1-2|TRBV6-2/TRBV6-3
TGTGCCAGCACCTACTTCAGGGGGGACTATGGCTACACCTTC
CASTYFRGDYGYTF
>NA|TRBD2|TRBJ2-3|TRBV28
TGTGCCAGCAGTGCTTTAGCGGGGGAGAGCACAGATACGCAGTATTTT
CASSALAGESTDTQYF
>many|TRBD2|TRBJ2-5|TRBV5-1
TGCGCCAGCACCTCGACTAGCGGACAAGAGACCCAGTACTTC
CASTSTSGQETQYF
>NA|NA|TRBJ2-1|TRBV7-3
TGTGCCAGCAGCCCCCTTGGCCCCTTCCCATACAATGAGCAGTTCTTC
CASSPLGPFPYNEQFF
>many|TRBD2|TRBJ2-1|TRBV5-1
TGCGCCAGCAGCTTGTCCCTAGCGGGAGGGTATGAGCAGTTCTTC
CASSLSLAGGYEQFF
>NA|NA|TRBJ1-1|TRBV19
TGTGCCAGTAGCCAACACGGGAGCACTGAAGCTTTCTTT
CASSQHGSTEAFF
>many|NA|TRBJ2-3|TRBV6-1
TGTGCCAGCAGTGAGTCGCCGTTTACGGGGAGGTTAGATACGCAGTATTTT
CASSESPFTGRLDTQYF